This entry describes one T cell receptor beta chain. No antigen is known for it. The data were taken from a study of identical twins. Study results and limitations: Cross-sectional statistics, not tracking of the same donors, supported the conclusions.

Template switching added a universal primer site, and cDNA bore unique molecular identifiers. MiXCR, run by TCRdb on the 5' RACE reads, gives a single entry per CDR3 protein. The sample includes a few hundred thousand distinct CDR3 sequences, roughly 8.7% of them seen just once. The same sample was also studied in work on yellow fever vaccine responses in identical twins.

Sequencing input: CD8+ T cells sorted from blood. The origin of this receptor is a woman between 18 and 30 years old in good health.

CDR3 region: CASSHSVSSYNEQFF. The CDR3 DNA is TGTGCCAGCAGCCACTCCGTCAGCTCCTACAATGAGCAGTTCTTC. The V and J genes are TRBV13 and TRBJ2-1; D uncertain. The CDR3 covers 15 residues. The V and J ends lost 5 bases and 0 bases respectively, with 11 bases between them. Per germline, CDR1 PRHDT and CDR2 FYEKMQ (reference sequence).